This T cell receptor beta chain comes out of a study of T-cell reconstitution after alpha-beta-depleted transplantation in children. Whole-study results and caveats: Several hundred graft clones that had expanded were reportedly the source of alpha-beta T cells about two months after transplant. Diversity and T-cell counts at one year after transplant derived mostly from new T cells.

A TCRbeta library incorporating unique molecular identifiers was prepared. TCRdb reprocessed the PCR reads with MiXCR, giving one entry per CDR3 protein. The sample has about 600,000 distinct CDR3 sequences, more than 20% seen once; the top ten hold 13% to 15%. In the case of this clonotype: As yet, its antigen is unknown.

The receptor was derived from a boy under two years old who had a stem cell transplant for acute myeloid leukemia, so the T cells may come from the graft donor. The starting material was PBMCs, mostly from graft donor cells, obtained 360 days after TCRalphabeta/CD19-depleted stem cell transplant.

The CDR3: CATGKAGTGLYEQYV. The CDR3 DNA sequence: TGTGCCACCGGTAAGGCGGGGACAGGCCTCTACGAGCAGTACGTC. The rearrangement joins TRBV24-1 to TRBJ2-7, with TRBD1 matching 8 bases. In germline, CDR1 is KGHDR, CDR2 SFDVKD. The ends lost 9 bases at V and 3 bases at J; junction bases unmatched: 12. The CDR3 extends over 15 amino acids.